Following are 17 T cell receptor beta chains from one sample sequenced in a study of cytomegalovirus exposure and HLA in healthy donors. The PCR made use of 60 Vbeta and 13 Jbeta primers. Method: immunoSEQ multiplex PCR; TCRdb's copy keeps in-frame clones and lacks some. The specimen's table records 200,000 or so clones. The source material was PBMCs. These receptor sequences come from a girl aged 2 to 10 in good health and CMV-seropositive.

V is TRBV28 and J is TRBJ1-6; perhaps TRBD1 as D (5 bases). Deletions cut 3 bases from V and 10 bases from J, with 13 bases between. The CDR3 is made up of 14 amino acids. Germline CDR1 and CDR2: MDHEN and SYDVKM. CDR3 nucleotide sequence: TGTGCCAGCAGTTTGGAAGGGGTAGGGTCACCCCTCCACTTT. The encoded protein is CASSLEGVGSPLHF. The full variable domain, in which reference TRBV28 and TRBJ1-6 provide the parts outside the CDR3, is DVKVTQSSRYLVKRTGEKVFLECVQDMDHENMFWYRQDPGLGLRLIYFSYDVKMKEKGDIPEGYSVSREKKERFSLILESASTNQTSMYLCASSLEGVGSPLHFGNGTRLTVT.

This chain joins TRBV28 and TRBJ2-1; TRBD2 might be the D (5 bases). The CDR3 is made up of 15 amino acids. Germline CDR1 MDHEN, CDR2 SYDVKM. V gave up 3 bases and J gave up 0 bases, with 9 bases separating them. CDR3 nucleotide sequence: TGTGCCAGCAGTTTCCCTGGGAGCTCCTACAATGAGCAGTTCTTC. Protein sequence: CASSFPGSSYNEQFF.

This chain joins TRBV15 and TRBJ1-1; 7 bases map to TRBD1. CDR3 length: 16 residues. Germline V gene sequence: CDR1 LNHNV, CDR2 YYDKDF (reference sequence). Trimming removed 4 bases from V and 5 bases from J; junction bases left unmatched: 13. CDR3 DNA sequence: TGTGCCACCAGCACTACCCGGCAGGGGGTAGGAACTGAAGCTTTCTTT. Its translation is CATSTTRQGVGTEAFF. Filled out from reference TRBV15 and TRBJ1-1, the complete variable domain reads DAMVIQNPRYQVTQFGKPVTLSCSQTLNHNVMYWYQQKSSQAPKLLFHYYDKDFNNEADTPDNFQSRRPNTSFCFLDIRSPGLGDTAMYLCATSTTRQGVGTEAFFGQGTRLTVV.

The chain links TRBV2 to TRBJ2-2, with D perhaps matching TRBD2 (6 bases). The CDR3 has 17 amino acids. Deletions cut 4 bases from V and 6 bases from J, with 21 bases between. Germline CDR1 reads SNHLY; CDR2 reads FYNNEI. DNA for the CDR3: TGTGCCAGCAGTGTATTGTCGGGTGGGGGGAATTCCGGGGAGCTGTTTTTT. Its protein product is CASSVLSGGGNSGELFF. The full variable domain, rest sourced from reference TRBV2 and TRBJ2-2, is EPEVTQTPSHQVTQMGQEVILRCVPISNHLYFYWYRQILGQKVEFLVSFYNNEISEKSEIFDDQFSVERPDGSNFTLKIRSTKLEDSAMYFCASSVLSGGGNSGELFFGEGSRLTVL.

The rearrangement joins TRBV25-1 to TRBJ1-1, with TRBD1 matching over 7 bases. Per the germline V gene, CDR1 is MGHDK and CDR2 is SYGVNS. With V trimmed by 1 base and J by 7 bases, 9 bases remained unmatched. The CDR3 loop spans 15 amino acids. Here the CDR3 DNA reads TGTGCCAGCAGTGAATCGACAGGGTCGGGACGTGAAGCTTTCTTT. Encoded protein: CASSESTGSGREAFF.

The V and J genes are TRBV28 and TRBJ2-7; 9 bases align to TRBD1. The CDR3 spans 15 residues. The V and J ends lost 4 bases and 3 bases, in that order; junction bases with no gene match: 7. Germline CDR1 MDHEN, CDR2 SYDVKM. The CDR3 sequence: CASSSPGTGSYEQYF. The CDR3 DNA sequence: TGTGCCAGCAGTTCCCCCGGGACAGGGAGCTACGAGCAGTACTTC.

The J gene is TRBJ2-5, the V gene TRBV29-1; TRBD1 matches at 9 bases. Gene TRBJ2-7 matches the end of the DNA better, so the J call may be wrong. CDR3 size: 12 residues. Germline CDR1 and CDR2: SQVTM and ANQGSEA. The CDR3, as DNA: TGCAGCTTCCGGACAGGGGCCTACGAGCAGTACTTC. Amino acids: CSFRTGAYEQYF.

V is TRBV27 and J is TRBJ2-3, with 9 bases lining up with TRBD2. V lost 5 bases to trimming and J lost 4 bases; unmatched junction nucleotides: 4. Germline V gene sequence: CDR1 MNHEY, CDR2 SMNVEV (reference sequence). This CDR3 region has 14 residues. CDR3 bases: TGTGCCAGCAGTCCCGTAGCGGGAGCAGATACGCAGTATTTT. It encodes CASSPVAGADTQYF.

V and J are TRBV4-2 and TRBJ1-5; possible D gene TRBD1, 5 bases. The CDR3 extends over 17 amino acids. Trimming cost V 0 bases and J 3 bases, with 15 bases left between them. Germline V gives CDR1 LGHNA, CDR2 YNFKEQ. CDR3 bases: TGTGCCAGCAGCCAAGATTTAGATGGGGACTTCAATCAGCCCCAGCATTTT. It yields the protein CASSQDLDGDFNQPQHF.

This chain connects TRBV28 to TRBJ2-7; 7 bases agree with TRBD1. The germline CDR1 and CDR2 sequences are MDHEN and SYDVKM. The V segment lost 11 bases and the J segment 2 bases; nucleotides outside the gene matches: 3. This CDR3 region has 11 residues. The DNA for the CDR3 is TGTGCCGGGGACAGCACCTACGAGCAGTACTTC. Protein sequence: CAGDSTYEQYF.

This chain joins TRBV20-1 and TRBJ2-1; 8 bases are shared with TRBD2. Germline CDR1 DFQATT, CDR2 SNEGSKA (reference sequence). This CDR3 region has 11 residues. With V trimmed by 6 bases and J by 10 bases, 5 bases remained unmatched. Here the CDR3 DNA reads TGCAGTGCCGGATTAGCGGGAGAGCAGTTCTTC. This encodes CSAGLAGEQFF.

V is TRBV28 and J is TRBJ2-1; tentative D call: TRBD2 (5 bases). Per the germline V gene, CDR1 is MDHEN and CDR2 is SYDVKM. This CDR3 is built from 13 residues. Trimming stripped 5 bases from V and 16 bases from J, with 21 bases between. CDR3 sequence: CASSAPSDSKSFF. The CDR3 bases are TGTGCCAGCAGTGCCCCCTCGGACTCCAAGTCTTTCTTC.

This chain joins TRBV28 and TRBJ2-2, with a tentative D call TRBD2 (6 bases). Trimming left V 3 bases short and J 7 bases short, with 9 bases between. CDR1 and CDR2 (germline): MDHEN, SYDVKM. The CDR3 spans 13 residues. CDR3 sequence reads: CASSFGGGGELFF. Here the CDR3 DNA reads TGTGCCAGCAGTTTCGGGGGAGGCGGGGAGCTGTTTTTT.

J is TRBJ1-4 and V is TRBV19, with a possible D match to TRBD1 (5 bases). Germline V gene sequence: CDR1 LNHDA, CDR2 SQIVND (reference sequence). CDR3 size: 16 residues. Trimming stripped 8 bases from V and 7 bases from J, with 23 bases between. CDR3 in DNA: TGTGCCAGTGCCTACCCCCCCGGGGGTATGGGTGAAAAACTGTTTTTT. It specifies CASAYPPGGMGEKLFF.

V is TRBV10-3 and J is TRBJ1-6; D gene ambiguous. This CDR3 is 14 amino acids long. The germline V gene has CDR1 ENHRY and CDR2 SYGVKD. Trimming shortened V by 2 bases and J by 4 bases, and 6 bases separated the two germline ends. As DNA, the CDR3 is TGTGCCATCAGTGAGCGGGAGTATAATTCACCCCTCCACTTT. This gives the protein CAISEREYNSPLHF.

This chain joins TRBV18 and TRBJ1-1; TRBD1 agrees at 9 bases. Losses at the gene ends were 0 bases for V and 5 bases for J; bases not matched to a gene: 7. CDR3 length equals 16 residues. Per germline, CDR1 KGHSH and CDR2 LQKENI. The chain's CDR3 is CASSPPSRDRDTEAFF. In nucleotides, the CDR3 is TGTGCCAGCTCACCACCGTCCCGGGACAGGGATACTGAAGCTTTCTTT.

The chain recombines TRBV4-1 with TRBJ2-7, with TRBD1 matching over 8 bases. The ends lost 4 bases at V and 3 bases at J; junction bases unmatched: 5. The CDR3 extends over 14 amino acids. Germline values: CDR1 MGHRA, CDR2 YSYEKL. The CDR3 protein is CASSLGDRNYEQYF. CDR3 sequence (DNA): TGCGCCAGCAGCCTTGGGGACAGGAACTACGAGCAGTACTTC.